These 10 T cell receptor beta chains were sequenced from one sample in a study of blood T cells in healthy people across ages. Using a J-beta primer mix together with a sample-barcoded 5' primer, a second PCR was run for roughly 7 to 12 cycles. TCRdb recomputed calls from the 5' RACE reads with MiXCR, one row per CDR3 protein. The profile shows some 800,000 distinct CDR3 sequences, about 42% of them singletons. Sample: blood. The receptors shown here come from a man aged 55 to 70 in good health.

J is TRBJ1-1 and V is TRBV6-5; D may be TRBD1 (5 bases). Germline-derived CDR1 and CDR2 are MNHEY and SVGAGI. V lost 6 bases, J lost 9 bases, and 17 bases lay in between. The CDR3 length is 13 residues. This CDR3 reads CASSESFTGQAFF. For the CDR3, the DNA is TGTGCCAGCAGCGAGTCCTTTACAGGCCAAGCTTTCTTT.

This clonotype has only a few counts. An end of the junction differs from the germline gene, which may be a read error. Here the CDR3 reads CASSEGHQGTQYF. CDR3 sequence (DNA): TGTGCCAGCAGTGAAGGCCACCAAGGGACCCAGTACTTC. The gene calls are TRBV2 and TRBJ2-7; D remains unclear. The J call is uncertain, as TRBJ2-5 better fits the DNA end. The CDR3 extends over 13 amino acids. Germline V gene sequence: CDR1 SNHLY, CDR2 FYNNEI.

Here the CDR3 reads CASNVSPGGGLSTDTQYF. The CDR3 nucleotides are TGTGCCAGCAACGTATCGCCAGGCGGGGGGCTGAGCACAGATACGCAGTATTTT. This chain connects TRBV12-3 or TRBV12-4 to TRBJ2-3; 8 nucleotides match TRBD2. The ends lost 7 bases at V and 0 bases at J; junction bases unmatched: 15. The CDR3 has 18 residues.

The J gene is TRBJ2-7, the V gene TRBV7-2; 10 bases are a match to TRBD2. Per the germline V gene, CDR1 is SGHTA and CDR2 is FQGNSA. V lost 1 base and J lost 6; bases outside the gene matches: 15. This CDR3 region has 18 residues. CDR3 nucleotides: TGTGCCAGCAGCTTAGGAGGCCTAGCGGGGGCCTCCGCGGGCGAGCAGTACTTC. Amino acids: CASSLGGLAGASAGEQYF. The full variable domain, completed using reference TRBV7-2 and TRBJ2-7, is GAGVSQSPSNKVTEKGKDVELRCDPISGHTALYWYRQSLGQGLEFLIYFQGNSAPDKSGLPSDRFSAERTGGSVSTLTIQRTQQEDSAVYLCASSLGGLAGASAGEQYFGPGTRLTVT.

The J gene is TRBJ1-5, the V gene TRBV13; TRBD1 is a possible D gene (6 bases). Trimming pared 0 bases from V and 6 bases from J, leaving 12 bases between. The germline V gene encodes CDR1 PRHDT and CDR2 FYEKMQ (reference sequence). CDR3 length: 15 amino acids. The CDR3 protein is CASSLGRGAGQPQHF. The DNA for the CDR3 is TGTGCCAGCAGCTTAGGTCGGGGGGCGGGTCAGCCCCAGCATTTT.

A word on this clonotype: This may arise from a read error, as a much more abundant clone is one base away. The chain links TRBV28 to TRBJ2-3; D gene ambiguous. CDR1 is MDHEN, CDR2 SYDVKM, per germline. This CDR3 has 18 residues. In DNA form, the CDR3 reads TGTGTCAGCAGTAACTCAATTGGCTTGGGTTCCCTCACAGATACGCAGTATTTT. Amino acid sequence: CVSSNSIGLGSLTDTQYF.

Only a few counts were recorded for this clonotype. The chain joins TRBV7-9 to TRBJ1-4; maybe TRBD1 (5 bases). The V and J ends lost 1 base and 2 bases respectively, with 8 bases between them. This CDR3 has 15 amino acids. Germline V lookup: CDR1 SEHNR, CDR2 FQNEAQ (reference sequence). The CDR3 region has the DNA TGTGCCAGCAGCTTAGGTCGGGGGACTAATGAAAAACTGTTTTTT. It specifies CASSLGRGTNEKLFF. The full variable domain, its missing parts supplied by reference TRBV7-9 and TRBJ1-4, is DTGVSQNPRHKITKRGQNVTFRCDPISEHNRLYWYRQTLGQGPEFLTYFQNEAQLEKSRLLSDRFSAERPKGSFSTLEIQRTEQGDSAMYLCASSLGRGTNEKLFFGSGTQLSVL.

The CDR3 DNA reads TGCGCCAGCAGCCAAGATTTCCGGGGGGCAGGTGGCTACACCTTC. It codes for CASSQDFRGAGGYTF. The chain uses TRBV4-3 and TRBJ1-2; weak D call: TRBD1 (6 bases). Germline assignment: CDR1 LGHNA and CDR2 YSLEER. The CDR3 spans 15 residues. The ends were cut back, 0 bases at V and 7 bases at J, with 15 bases in the middle.

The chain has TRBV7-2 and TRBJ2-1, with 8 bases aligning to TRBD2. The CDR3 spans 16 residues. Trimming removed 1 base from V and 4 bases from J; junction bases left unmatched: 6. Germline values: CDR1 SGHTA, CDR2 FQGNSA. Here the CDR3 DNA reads TGTGCCAGCAGCTTAGGACGCGGGGGGCCATACAATGAGCAGTTCTTC. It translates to CASSLGRGGPYNEQFF.

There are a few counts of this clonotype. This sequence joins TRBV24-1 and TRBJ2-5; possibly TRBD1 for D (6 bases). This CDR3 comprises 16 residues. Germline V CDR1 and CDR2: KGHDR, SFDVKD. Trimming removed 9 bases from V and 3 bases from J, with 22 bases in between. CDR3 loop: CATVVAGVRPKETQYF. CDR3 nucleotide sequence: TGTGCCACCGTCGTAGCAGGGGTGCGTCCTAAAGAGACCCAGTACTTC.